This is a list of T cell receptor beta chains from one sample in a study of control samples from healthy donors and cancer patients. The assay was immunoSEQ multiplex PCR, and TCRdb's table has in-frame clones only and misses some. The table includes 130,000 or so clones, roughly 89% detected once. The sample was PBMCs. The receptors stem from a man in his fifties or sixties with head and neck cancer. CDR3s include the opening cysteine and the closing phenylalanine or tryptophan. Fields, in order: clone size, J gene, V gene, D gene, CDR3 protein, CDR3 DNA. D genes are given only for firm matches. The listing skips clone size in some rows; elsewhere it reads once, few, many or a size class.

>many|TRBJ2-7|TRBV28|TRBD1
CASSFRPGDREYF
TGTGCCAGCAGTTTTCGGCCGGGGGACAGGGAGTACTTC
>once|TRBJ2-1|TRBV24-1|TRBD1
CATSDLDRGNEQFF
TGTGCCACCAGTGACCTAGACAGGGGCAATGAGCAGTTCTTC
>NA|TRBJ2-7|TRBV25-1|TRBD1
CASKRDRGFEQYF
TGTGCCAGCAAACGGGACAGGGGCTTCGAGCAGTACTTC
>NA|TRBJ2-7|TRBV19|TRBD2
CASSPGGVRYEQYF
TGTGCCAGTAGTCCGGGGGGGGTACGCTACGAGCAGTACTTC
>NA|TRBJ2-3|TRBV2|TRBD2
CASIGKRGSTDTQYF
TGTGCCAGCATCGGGAAGCGGGGGAGCACAGATACGCAGTATTTT
>NA|TRBJ1-5|TRBV7-8|TRBD1
CASSLALRGQGPPFYSNQPQHF
TGTGCCAGCAGCTTAGCGCTCAGGGGACAGGGGCCACCTTTCTATAGCAATCAGCCCCAGCATTTT
>NA|TRBJ1-1|TRBV5-1|TRBD1
CASSFGTGSTEAFF
TGCGCCAGCAGCTTCGGGACAGGGAGTACTGAAGCTTTCTTT
>once|TRBJ2-2|TRBV5-4|NA
CASSLLAGGLTGELFF
TGTGCCAGCAGCCTACTTGCTGGGGGGCTCACCGGGGAGCTGTTTTTT
>NA|TRBJ2-2|TRBV29-1|NA
CSVAGEAGELFF
TGCAGCGTTGCAGGGGAAGCCGGGGAGCTGTTTTTT
>NA|TRBJ1-2|TRBV19|NA
CASHRRRDYGYTF
TGTGCCAGCCACCGACGTAGGGACTATGGCTACACCTTC
>NA|TRBJ1-3|TRBV5-6|NA
CASSWADGNTIYF
TGTGCCAGCAGCTGGGCGGACGGAAACACCATATATTTT
>NA|TRBJ2-1|TRBV6-5|TRBD2
CASKNSGDHNEQFF
TGTGCCAGCAAAAATAGCGGGGACCACAATGAGCAGTTCTTC
>NA|TRBJ1-5|TRBV28|NA
CASSLGNRPKNQPQHF
TGTGCCAGCAGTTTAGGGAACAGGCCAAAAAATCAGCCCCAGCATTTT